One and the same sample provided the 7 T cell receptor beta chains below, sequenced in a study of cytomegalovirus exposure and HLA in healthy donors. In the PCR, 60 Vbeta and 13 Jbeta primers were used. Here immunoSEQ multiplex PCR was the method, and the copy in TCRdb shows in-frame clones only, minus some. The table has under 150,000 clones, 79% seen once. Source material: PBMCs. The source of these receptors is a woman in her thirties or forties in good health and CMV-seropositive.

The V and J genes are TRBV7-9 and TRBJ1-3; 8 bases are shared with TRBD1. V dropped 3 bases and J dropped 2; count of bases not matched to a gene: 3. Looked up from germline, CDR1 is SEHNR and CDR2 is FQNEAQ (reference sequence). The CDR3 runs 15 residues. The CDR3 spells CASSFPDRAGNTIYF. The DNA for the CDR3 is TGTGCCAGCAGCTTCCCGGACAGGGCTGGAAACACCATATATTTT.

V and J are TRBV5-4 and TRBJ2-2, with a possible D match to TRBD1 (5 bases). V shed 1 base and J shed 7 bases, with 11 bases lying between them. CDR1 and CDR2 (germline): SGHNT, YYREEE (reference sequence). The CDR3 runs 14 residues. CDR3 protein: CASSLPGKDGELFF. In nucleotides, the CDR3 is TGTGCCAGCAGCTTGCCAGGGAAGGACGGGGAGCTGTTTTTT.

The chain joins TRBV19 to TRBJ1-2; D might be TRBD1 (6 bases). The CDR3 runs 16 residues. V gave up 6 bases and J gave up 6 bases, with 23 bases separating them. Per the germline V gene, CDR1 is LNHDA and CDR2 is SQIVND (reference sequence). The CDR3 region is CASSPGARGAFDGYTF. The CDR3 bases are TGTGCCAGTAGCCCAGGTGCCCGGGGGGCCTTCGATGGCTACACCTTC. The variable domain in full, completed from reference TRBV19 and TRBJ1-2, reads DGGITQSPKYLFRKEGQNVTLSCEQNLNHDAMYWYRQDPGQGLRLIYYSQIVNDFQKGDIAEGYSVSREKKESFPLTVTSAQKNPTAFYLCASSPGARGAFDGYTFGSGTRLTVV.

This clone appeared a single time. The rearrangement uses TRBV20-1 and TRBJ2-5; D gene unclear. CDR1 and CDR2 from the germline V gene are DFQATT and SNEGSKA (reference sequence). Deletions cut 3 bases from V and 5 bases from J, with 7 bases between. This CDR3 comprises 11 residues. The CDR3 is CSASSMETQYF. The CDR3 nucleotides read TGCAGTGCTAGCAGTATGGAGACCCAGTACTTC.

The chain couples TRBV10-3 to TRBJ1-3; D is possibly TRBD1 (5 bases). Germline CDR1 and CDR2: ENHRY and SYGVKD. V lost 0 bases to trimming and J lost 4 bases, with 10 bases between them. The CDR3 is 15 amino acids. The CDR3 bases are TGTGCCATCAGTGAGTCGAGGAGGGGAGGAAACACCATATATTTT. Amino acids: CAISESRRGGNTIYF.

The chain uses TRBV10-3 and TRBJ2-5; 7 bases line up with TRBD1. The V segment lost 7 bases and the J segment 2 bases; nucleotides outside the gene matches: 4. In germline, CDR1 is ENHRY, CDR2 SYGVKD. CDR3 length: 13 residues. CDR3 sequence reads: CAIKGTAQETQYF. The CDR3 DNA reads TGTGCCATCAAGGGGACAGCTCAAGAGACCCAGTACTTC.

The chain links TRBV27 to TRBJ2-7; possibly TRBD2 for D (5 bases). V was pared by 5 bases and J by 6 bases, with 17 bases between. In germline, CDR1 is MNHEY, CDR2 SMNVEV (reference sequence). CDR3 size: 14 residues. CDR3 in DNA: TGTGCCAGCAGTCCCTCCCTAGAGGGCGGCGAGCAGTACTTC. Translation: CASSPSLEGGEQYF.